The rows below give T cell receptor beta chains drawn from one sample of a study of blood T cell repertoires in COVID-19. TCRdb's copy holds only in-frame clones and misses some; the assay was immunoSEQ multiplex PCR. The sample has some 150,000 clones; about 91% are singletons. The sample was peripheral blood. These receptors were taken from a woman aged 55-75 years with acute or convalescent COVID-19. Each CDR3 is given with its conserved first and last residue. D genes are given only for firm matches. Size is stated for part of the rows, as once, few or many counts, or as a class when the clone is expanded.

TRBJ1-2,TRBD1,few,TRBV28,TGTGCCAGCACCACCGCCGGGACAGGGAGCTATGGCTACACCTTC,CASTTAGTGSYGYTF
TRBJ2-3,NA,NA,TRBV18,TGTGCCAGCTCACGTTCGACGGGCCGAGGGGATACGCAGTATTTT,CASSRSTGRGDTQYF
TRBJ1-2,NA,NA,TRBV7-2,TGTGCCAGCAGCTCGACCCTTCCGGGACTTCTAGGGGTTAACTATGGCTACACCTTC,CASSSTLPGLLGVNYGYTF
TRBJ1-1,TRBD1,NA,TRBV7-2,TGTGCCAGCAGCTTAGGCAGGGGGCGCGCGGCTTTCTTT,CASSLGRGRAAFF
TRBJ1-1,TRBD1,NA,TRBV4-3,TGCGCCAGCAGCCACACGCGGTTGGGGACAGGGGTCGGGGCTTTCTTT,CASSHTRLGTGVGAFF
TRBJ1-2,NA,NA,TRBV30,TGTGCCTGGAGCTCTTTCGAGGCTCCGGGACAAGTTAACTATGGCTACACCTTC,CAWSSFEAPGQVNYGYTF
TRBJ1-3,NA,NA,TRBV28,TGTGCCAGCAGACAGGCTGGAAACACCATATATTTT,CASRQAGNTIYF
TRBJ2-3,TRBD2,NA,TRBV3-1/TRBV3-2,TGTGCCAGCAGCCTGCAGGGACTAGCGACAGATACGCAGTATTTT,CASSLQGLATDTQYF
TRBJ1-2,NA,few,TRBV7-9,TGTGCCAGCAGCCCACAGGGAAACTATGGCTACACCTTC,CASSPQGNYGYTF
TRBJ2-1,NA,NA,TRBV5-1,TGCGCCAGCAGCTTGAATAGCCCCCCGGGTAATGAGCAGTTCTTC,CASSLNSPPGNEQFF
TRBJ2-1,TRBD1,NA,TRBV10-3,TGTGCCACCAACAGCCGGCCAGGGGGTGATGGTGAGCAGTTCTTC,CATNSRPGGDGEQFF
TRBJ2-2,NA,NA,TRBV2,TGTGCCAGCAGTGAACAGGGACAAGAGGGCGGGGAGCTGTTTTTT,CASSEQGQEGGELFF
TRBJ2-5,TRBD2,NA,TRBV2,TGTGCCAGTCGCGGGGGGCAAGAGACCCAGTACTTC,CASRGGQETQYF
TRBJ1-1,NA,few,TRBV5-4,TGTGCCAGCAGCCTGGACAGCAACACTGAAGCTTTCTTT,CASSLDSNTEAFF
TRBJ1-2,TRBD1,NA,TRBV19,TGTGCCAGTAGTAGGTCCCGGGACAGGGCCGAGGTCTATGGCTACACCTTC,CASSRSRDRAEVYGYTF
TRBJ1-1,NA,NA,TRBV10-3,TGTGCCACCCGGGACATCCCAAAAGGGGGAGCTTTCTTT,CATRDIPKGGAFF
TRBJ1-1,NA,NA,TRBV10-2,TGCGCCAGCAGGCCCGGACAGAATGAAGCTTTCTTT,CASRPGQNEAFF
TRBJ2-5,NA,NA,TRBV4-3,TGCGCCAGCAGCCAAGGGGCCCACCAAGAGACCCAGTACTTC,CASSQGAHQETQYF
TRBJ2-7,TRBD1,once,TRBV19,TGTGCCAGTAGTATCGCGGGACAGGGTCACGAGCAGTACTTC,CASSIAGQGHEQYF
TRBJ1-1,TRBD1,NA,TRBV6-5,TGTGCCAGCAGTCTACGGGACAGGGGGAACACTGAAGCTTTCTTT,CASSLRDRGNTEAFF
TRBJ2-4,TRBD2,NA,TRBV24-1,TGTGCCACCAGTGATCCGCGGACTAGCGGAAACATTCAGTACTTC,CATSDPRTSGNIQYF
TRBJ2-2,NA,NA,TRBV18,TGTGCCAGCTCACCACTGACTAGAGGTGGGGCCGGGGAGCTGTTTTTT,CASSPLTRGGAGELFF
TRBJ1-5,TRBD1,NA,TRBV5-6,TGTGCCAGCAGCTTGGGACAGGGGTACAATCAGCCCCAGCATTTT,CASSLGQGYNQPQHF
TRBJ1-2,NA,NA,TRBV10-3,TGTGCCATCAGCCTGGGAACAGGGTTGGATGGCTACACCTTC,CAISLGTGLDGYTF
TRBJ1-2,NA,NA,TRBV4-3,TGCGCCAGCAGCCCGGCGGGGGGCACCTATGGCTACACCTTC,CASSPAGGTYGYTF
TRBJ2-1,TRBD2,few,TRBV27,TGTGCCAGCAGTTTTTCGAAGCGGGGAAATGAGCAGTTCTTC,CASSFSKRGNEQFF
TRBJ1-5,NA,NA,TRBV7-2,TGTGCCAGCAGCTCGACATTAATCAATCAGCCCCAGCATTTT,CASSSTLINQPQHF
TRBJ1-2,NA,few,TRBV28,TGTGCCAGCAGTTCGCGGGCCACTGGCTACACCTTC,CASSSRATGYTF
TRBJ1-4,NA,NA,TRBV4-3,TGCGCCAGCAGCCCACAAGCGGGAGTTCTAGGAGAAAAACTGTTTTTT,CASSPQAGVLGEKLFF
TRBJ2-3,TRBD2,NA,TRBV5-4,TGTGCCAGCAGCTTGGGACTAGCGGGTTTCACAGATACGCAGTATTTT,CASSLGLAGFTDTQYF
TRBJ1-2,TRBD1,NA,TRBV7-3,TGTGCCAGCAGCTCGGTACCCGGGACAGGGTTCTATGGCTACACCTTC,CASSSVPGTGFYGYTF
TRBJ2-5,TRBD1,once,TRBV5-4,TGTGCCAGCAGCTCCCGACAGGGGGTGGACCAAGAGACCCAGTACTTC,CASSSRQGVDQETQYF
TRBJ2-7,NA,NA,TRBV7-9,TGTGCCAGCAGCTTATGGGCAGTCGACGAGCAGTACTTC,CASSLWAVDEQYF
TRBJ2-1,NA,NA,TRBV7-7,TGTGCTAGCAGCTTATACCGGCCGGGAGAGGGGTATTACAATGAGCAGTTCTTC,CASSLYRPGEGYYNEQFF
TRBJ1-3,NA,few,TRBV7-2,TGTGCCAGCAGCTTAGACAGCTCTGGAAACACCATATATTTT,CASSLDSSGNTIYF
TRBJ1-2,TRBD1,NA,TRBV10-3,TGTGCCATCACCGGACAGGGGCTCTATGGCTACACCTTC,CAITGQGLYGYTF
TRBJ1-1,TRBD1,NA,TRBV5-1,TGCGCCAGCACAAGACAGGGGGCGGGCTTAGGGACTGAAGCTTTCTTT,CASTRQGAGLGTEAFF
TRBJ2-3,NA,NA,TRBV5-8,TGTGCCAGCAGCTTGGGGCAGGCAGATACGCAGTATTTT,CASSLGQADTQYF
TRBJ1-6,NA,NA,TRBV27,TGTGCCAGCAGTTTCCAGCAGGGTGCTTCACCCCTCCACTTT,CASSFQQGASPLHF
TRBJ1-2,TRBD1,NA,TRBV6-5,TGTGCCAGCAGACCGCAACAGGGGGCGAACTATGGCTACACCTTC,CASRPQQGANYGYTF
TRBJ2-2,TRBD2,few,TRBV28,TGTGCCAGCAGTCCGACTAGCGGGGGGGCCAAGTCTACCGGGGAGCTGTTTTTT,CASSPTSGGAKSTGELFF
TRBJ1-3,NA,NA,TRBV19,TGTGCCAGTATGAGGAGAGCTCCCGGAAACACCATATATTTT,CASMRRAPGNTIYF
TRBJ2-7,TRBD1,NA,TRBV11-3,TGTGCCAGCAGCTTTGGACAGGACGAGCAGTACTTC,CASSFGQDEQYF
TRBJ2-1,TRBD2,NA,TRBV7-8,TGTGCCAGCAGCTTATGGGCTAGCGGGGGAAATCCCTCCTACAATGAGCAGTTCTTC,CASSLWASGGNPSYNEQFF
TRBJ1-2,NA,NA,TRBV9,TGTGCCAGCAGCGCAGACAGCTATGGCTACACCTTC,CASSADSYGYTF
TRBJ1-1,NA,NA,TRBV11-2,TGTGCCAGCTTACTCCTTACAGAGAACACTGAAGCTTTCTTT,CASLLLTENTEAFF